The clone carrying this TCR beta chain was observed a single time. The table came from immunoSEQ multiplex PCR; TCRdb's copy has only in-frame clones and leaves some out. The sample has fewer than 4,500 clones; 79% are singletons. The CDR3 has 13 residues. Between the trimmed V and J ends, which lost 6 bases and 6 bases, there was a span of 12 bases. Germline V lookup: CDR1 SGHDN, CDR2 FVKESK. This sample was included in a study of immune evolution from preneoplasia to lung adenocarcinoma. The sequence was collected from a person between 40 and 59 years old with lung adenocarcinoma. Some clones in this sample may be carry-over from other donors' samples. The sequenced sample was FFPE invasive lung adenocarcinoma tissue. This chain uses TRBV14 with TRBJ1-3, with D maybe TRBD1 (5 bases). The CDR3 loop is CASRLAGLNTIYF. The CDR3 DNA reads as TGTGCCAGCAGGCTCGCGGGGCTAAACACCATATATTTT.